This TCR beta chain was retrieved from a study of regulatory and conventional T cells in RAG deficiency. Genomic DNA came from blood conventional CD4+ T cells gated CD25-low CD127-high. The table came from immunoSEQ multiplex PCR; TCRdb's copy has only in-frame clones and leaves some out. Among 10,000 to 15,000 clones listed, 93% were seen once. Whole-study results and caveats: In Omenn syndrome, Treg and Tconv repertoires overlapped >85%. Shannon entropy fell and Simpson indices rose in RAG-deficient patients.

A word on this clone: Its antigen is not identified.

The same data also contributed to another study, on regulatory T cells. That work states: The PCR used 52 TRBV and 13 TRBJ primers.

This TCR came from a human donor in good health. Sequenced input: CD4+ effector T cells sorted from blood.

The CDR3 DNA reads as TGCGCCAGCAGCTTGGACGGGAGTAACTATGGCTACACCTTC. This encodes CASSLDGSNYGYTF. The chain uses TRBV5-1 and TRBJ1-2; D gene uncertain. CDR1 and CDR2 from the germline V gene are SGHRS and YFSETQ. Trimming removed 0 bases from V and 1 base from J, with 7 bases in between. This CDR3 spans 14 amino acids.